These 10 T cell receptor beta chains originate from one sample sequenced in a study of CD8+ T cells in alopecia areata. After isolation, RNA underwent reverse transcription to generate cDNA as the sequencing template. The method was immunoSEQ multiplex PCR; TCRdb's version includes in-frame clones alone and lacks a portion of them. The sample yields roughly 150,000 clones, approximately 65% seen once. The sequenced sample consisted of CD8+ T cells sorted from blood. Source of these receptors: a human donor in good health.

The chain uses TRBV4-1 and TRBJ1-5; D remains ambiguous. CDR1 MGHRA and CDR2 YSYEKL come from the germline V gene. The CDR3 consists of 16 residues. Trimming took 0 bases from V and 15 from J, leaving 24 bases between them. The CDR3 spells CASSQDPSGDQPPGHF. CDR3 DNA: TGCGCCAGCAGCCAAGATCCCTCAGGAGACCAACCCCCCGGGCATTTT.

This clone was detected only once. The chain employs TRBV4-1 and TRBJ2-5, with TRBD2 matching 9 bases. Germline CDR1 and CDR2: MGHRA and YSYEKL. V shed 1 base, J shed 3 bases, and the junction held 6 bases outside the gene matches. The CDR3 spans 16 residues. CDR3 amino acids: CASSQGPGLAKETQYF. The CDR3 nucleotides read TGCGCCAGCAGCCAAGGGCCGGGACTAGCCAAAGAGACCCAGTACTTC.

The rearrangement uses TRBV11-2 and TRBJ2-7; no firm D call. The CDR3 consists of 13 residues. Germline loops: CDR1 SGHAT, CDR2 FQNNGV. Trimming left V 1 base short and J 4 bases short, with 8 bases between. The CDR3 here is CASSLGSRYEQYF. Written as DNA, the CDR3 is TGTGCCAGCAGCTTAGGATCGAGGTACGAGCAGTACTTC.

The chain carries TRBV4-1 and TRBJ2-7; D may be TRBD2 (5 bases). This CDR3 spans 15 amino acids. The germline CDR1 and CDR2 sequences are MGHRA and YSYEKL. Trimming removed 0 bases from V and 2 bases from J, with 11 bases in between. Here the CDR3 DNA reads TGCGCCAGCAGCCAAGATAACCGAGGGACCTACGAGCAGTACTTC. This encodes CASSQDNRGTYEQYF.

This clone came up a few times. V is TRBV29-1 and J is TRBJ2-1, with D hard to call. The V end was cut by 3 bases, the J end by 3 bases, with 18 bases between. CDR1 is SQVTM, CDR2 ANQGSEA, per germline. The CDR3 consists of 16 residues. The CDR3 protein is CSVDSARVSDYNEQFF. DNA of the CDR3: TGCAGCGTTGATTCCGCTCGGGTATCAGACTACAATGAGCAGTTCTTC.

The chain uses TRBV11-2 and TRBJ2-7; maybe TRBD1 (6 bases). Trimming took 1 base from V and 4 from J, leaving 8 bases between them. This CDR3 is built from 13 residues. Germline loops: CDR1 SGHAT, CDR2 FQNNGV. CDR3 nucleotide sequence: TGTGCCAGCAGCTTAGGGACAGAATACGAGCAGTACTTC. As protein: CASSLGTEYEQYF.

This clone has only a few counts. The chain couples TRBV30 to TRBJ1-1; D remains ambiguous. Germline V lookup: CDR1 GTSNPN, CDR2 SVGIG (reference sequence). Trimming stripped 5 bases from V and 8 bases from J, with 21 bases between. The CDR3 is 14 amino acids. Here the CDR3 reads CAWVDPTTFREAFF. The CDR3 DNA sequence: TGTGCCTGGGTAGACCCCACAACATTTCGCGAAGCTTTCTTT.

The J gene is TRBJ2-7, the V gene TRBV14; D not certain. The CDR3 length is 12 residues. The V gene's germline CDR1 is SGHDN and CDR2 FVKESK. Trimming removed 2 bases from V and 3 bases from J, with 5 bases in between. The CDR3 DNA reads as TGTGCCAGCAGCCAATTGAGCTACGAGCAGTACTTC. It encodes CASSQLSYEQYF.

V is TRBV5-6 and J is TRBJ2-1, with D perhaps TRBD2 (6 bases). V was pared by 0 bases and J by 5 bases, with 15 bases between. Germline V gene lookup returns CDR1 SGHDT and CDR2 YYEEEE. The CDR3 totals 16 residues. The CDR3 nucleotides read TGTGCCAGCAGCTTGGAGTACGGGGGAGGTCACAATGAGCAGTTCTTC. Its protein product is CASSLEYGGGHNEQFF.

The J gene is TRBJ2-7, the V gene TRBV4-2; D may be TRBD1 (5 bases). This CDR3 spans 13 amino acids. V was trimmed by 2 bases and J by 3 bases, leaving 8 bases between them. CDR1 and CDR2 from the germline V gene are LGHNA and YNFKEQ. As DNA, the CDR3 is TGTGCCAGCAGCCAACGACAGAGCTACGAGCAGTACTTC. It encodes CASSQRQSYEQYF.